These 19 T cell receptor beta chains share one sample of origin, sequenced in a study of low-dose radiotherapy and immunotherapy resistance in tumors. Sample time point: after trial treatment. Treatment defined: LDRT plus nivolumab, ipilimumab, low-dose cyclophosphamide and aspirin (RACIN trial). First-strand cDNA used TRAV- and TRBV-specific primers, covering alpha and beta chains. The authors ran around 19 PCR cycles to amplify TCRs with a constant-region primer and V-primer adapter. TCRdb itself ran the reads through MiXCR, one entry per CDR3 protein. The sample lists 95,000 to 100,000 distinct CDR3 sequences, less than 25% occurring once. The sequences come from PBMCs, collected after low-dose radiotherapy plus immunotherapy. All receptors come from a male donor with prostate cancer.

This sequence joins TRBV6-2 or TRBV6-3 and TRBJ2-2; perhaps D is TRBD1 or TRBD2 (5 bases each). This CDR3 contains 15 residues. Trimming cost V 5 bases and J 3 bases, with 13 bases left between them. CDR1 and CDR2 from the germline V gene are MNHEY and SVGEGT. CDR3 residues: CASSQDGTDTGELFF. For the CDR3, the DNA is TGTGCCAGCAGTCAGGATGGGACGGACACCGGGGAGCTGTTTTTT.

The J gene is TRBJ2-2, the V gene TRBV24-1, with TRBD2 matching over 7 bases. The length of the CDR3 is 14 residues. V lost 3 bases to trimming and J lost 6 bases; unmatched junction nucleotides: 3. The germline gives CDR1 KGHDR, CDR2 SFDVKD. The CDR3 DNA is TGTGCCACCAGTGATCACCGGGAGGCCGGGGAGCTGTTTTTT. It yields the protein CATSDHREAGELFF.

This clonotype was picked up many times. Here the CDR3 reads CASSHGRGGGYTF. Here the CDR3 DNA reads TGCGCCAGCAGCCACGGCAGGGGAGGCGGCTACACCTTC. This chain connects TRBV4-1 to TRBJ1-2; D possibly corresponds to TRBD1 (6 bases). The V gene lost 3 bases and the J gene lost 8 bases, with 13 bases spanning the gap. The CDR3 has 13 residues. In germline, CDR1 is MGHRA, CDR2 YSYEKL.

This clonotype came up many times. J is TRBJ2-5 and V is TRBV12-3 or TRBV12-4; perhaps D is TRBD1 or TRBD2 (5 bases each). Trimming stripped 3 bases from V and 4 bases from J, with 21 bases between. The CDR3 length is 17 residues. This CDR3 reads CASSFFGGSSGVETQYF. CDR3 nucleotides: TGTGCCAGCAGTTTTTTTGGGGGTAGTTCGGGTGTAGAGACCCAGTACTTC.

This clonotype was counted many times. The chain combines TRBV27 with TRBJ1-6; a possible D gene is TRBD1 (5 bases). This CDR3 comprises 17 residues. Germline V gene lookup returns CDR1 MNHEY and CDR2 SMNVEV (reference sequence). V gave up 3 bases and J gave up 0 bases, with 12 bases separating them. CDR3 loop: CASSFTGGSSYNSPLHF. The CDR3 DNA sequence: TGTGCCAGCAGTTTCACGGGGGGGAGCTCCTATAATTCACCCCTCCACTTT.

This clonotype showed up many times. This chain connects TRBV5-1 to TRBJ2-7; 7 positions match TRBD1. Germline V lookup: CDR1 SGHRS, CDR2 YFSETQ. This CDR3 contains 15 residues. The junction had 4 bases not matched to a gene; V was cut back by 0 bases and J by 1 base. The CDR3 DNA is TGCGCCAGCAGCTTGGACGGGACAGCATCCTACGAGCAGTACTTC. This encodes CASSLDGTASYEQYF. The full variable domain, its missing parts supplied by reference TRBV5-1 and TRBJ2-7, is KAGVTQTPRYLIKTRGQQVTLSCSPISGHRSVSWYQQTPGQGLQFLFEYFSETQRNKGNFPGRFSGRQFSNSRSEMNVSTLELGDSALYLCASSLDGTASYEQYFGPGTRLTVT.

This clonotype was counted many times. The rearrangement joins TRBV3-1 to TRBJ2-4; D is unclear. Germline V gene sequence: CDR1 LGHDT, CDR2 YNNKEL (reference sequence). The length of the CDR3 is 15 residues. Trimming pared 0 bases from V and 5 bases from J, leaving 11 bases between. The CDR3 region has the DNA TGTGCCAGCAGCCAAGATTTGAGGATTCAAAACATTCAGTACTTC. Its protein product is CASSQDLRIQNIQYF.

This clonotype has ten or more counts. The chain employs TRBV6-5 and TRBJ2-2, with 11 bases identical to TRBD2. V gave up 2 bases and J gave up 6 bases; unmatched junction bases: 5. Germline loops: CDR1 MNHEY, CDR2 SVGAGI. CDR3 length equals 16 residues. The CDR3 protein is CASSYRLAGGSGELFF. The CDR3, as DNA: TGTGCCAGCAGTTACCGTCTAGCGGGGGGCTCCGGGGAGCTGTTTTTT.

At least ten counts were recorded for this clonotype. The V call is TRBV6-6, the J call TRBJ1-1; 7 bases match TRBD1. There are 14 residues in the CDR3. Germline values: CDR1 MNHNY, CDR2 SVGAGI (reference sequence). J was trimmed by 2 bases and V by 9 bases; bases with no gene match: 9. The CDR3 sequence: CASREGALNTEAFF. The DNA of the CDR3 is TGTGCCAGTAGGGAGGGGGCGTTAAACACTGAAGCTTTCTTT.

This clonotype was seen repeatedly, ten times or more. V is TRBV7-2 and J is TRBJ2-1; 14 nucleotides line up with TRBD2. The germline CDR1 and CDR2 sequences are SGHTA and FQGNSA. V lost 5 bases and J lost 8; bases outside the gene matches: 5. The length of the CDR3 is 15 residues. In DNA form, the CDR3 reads TGTGCCAGCAGCCAGACTAGCGGGGGGGCCCATGAGCAGTTCTTC. Its protein is CASSQTSGGAHEQFF.

Comments on this clonotype: A much more abundant neighbour one base away suggests this may be a read error. The chain employs TRBV7-2 and TRBJ1-2; maybe TRBD1 (5 bases). The CDR3 sequence is 16 residues long. The germline gives CDR1 SGHTA, CDR2 FQGNSA. V gave up 2 bases and J gave up 2 bases, with 15 bases separating them. CDR3 in amino acids: CASSLIGTNQNYGYTF. The DNA of the CDR3 is TGTGCCAGCAGCTTAATCGGGACGAATCAAAACTATGGCTACACCTTC.

Only a few counts were recorded for this clonotype. The rearrangement uses TRBV13 and TRBJ2-3; the match to TRBD1 covers 9 bases. J was trimmed by 3 bases and V by 2 bases; bases with no gene match: 9. Per the germline V gene, CDR1 is PRHDT and CDR2 is FYEKMQ (reference sequence). The CDR3 runs 17 residues. Here the CDR3 reads CASSLRSWDRETDTQYF. The CDR3 region has the DNA TGTGCCAGCAGCTTACGATCGTGGGACAGGGAAACAGATACGCAGTATTTT.

This clonotype has a count of ten or more. The V call is TRBV5-1, the J call TRBJ1-2, with 7 bases fitting TRBD1. Per germline, CDR1 SGHRS and CDR2 YFSETQ. J gave up 3 bases and V 4 bases, and 6 bases lay outside the gene matches. This CDR3 spans 14 amino acids. CDR3: CASSPTGEDYGYTF. The CDR3 nucleotides read TGCGCCAGCAGCCCAACAGGGGAGGACTATGGCTACACCTTC.

The CDR3 DNA is TGCGCCAGCAGCTTGGCTGGGGGGGCTGAAGAGACCCAGTACTTC. This sequence encodes CASSLAGGAEETQYF. The V and J genes are TRBV5-1 and TRBJ2-5, with D possibly being TRBD2 (7 bases). Germline V gene sequence: CDR1 SGHRS, CDR2 YFSETQ. V was cut by 0 bases and J by 3 bases, with 12 bases left in between. CDR3 length: 15 residues.

This chain connects TRBV4-3 to TRBJ1-3; D unresolved. Germline-derived CDR1 and CDR2 are LGHNA and YSLEER. V was trimmed by 0 bases and J by 1 base, leaving 13 bases between them. This CDR3 spans 17 amino acids. CDR3 protein: CASSQDLARSSGNTIYF. The CDR3 DNA reads as TGCGCCAGCAGCCAAGATTTGGCCAGGTCGTCTGGAAACACCATATATTTT.

The chain joins TRBV28 to TRBJ2-1; 10 positions match TRBD2. Germline V gene lookup returns CDR1 MDHEN and CDR2 SYDVKM. The CDR3 length is 15 residues. V trimming: 7 bases; J trimming: 9 bases; junction bases outside the gene matches: 12. The CDR3 loop reads CASILGQREGGEQFF. The CDR3 DNA sequence: TGTGCCAGCATCCTTGGCCAGCGGGAGGGGGGTGAGCAGTTCTTC.

This clonotype was seen ten or more times. The chain is built from TRBV12-3 or TRBV12-4 and TRBJ2-7; D perhaps matches TRBD1 (6 bases). The CDR3 has 12 residues. Trimming removed 10 bases from V and 2 bases from J, with 12 bases in between. Written as DNA, the CDR3 is TGTGCCACCGGGACAACCACCTACGAGCAGTACTTC. The encoded protein is CATGTTTYEQYF.

This clonotype occurred a few times. The rearrangement joins TRBV11-2 to TRBJ2-5; 10 nucleotides align to TRBD2. Unmatched junction bases numbered 12, after V lost 6 bases and J lost 5 bases. The length of the CDR3 is 16 residues. CDR1 and CDR2 (germline): SGHAT, FQNNGV. DNA of the CDR3: TGTGCCAGCAGTCCCAGGGGGAGCGGGGGGGCGGAGACCCAGTACTTC. Protein: CASSPRGSGGAETQYF.

This clonotype was found many times. The chain combines TRBV14 with TRBJ1-2; TRBD1 might be the D (5 bases). Germline CDR1 reads SGHDN; CDR2 reads FVKESK. CDR3 length: 15 amino acids. Trimming pared 6 bases from V and 3 bases from J, leaving 17 bases between. In DNA, the CDR3 is TGTGCCAGCAGTTCACCGGGACTGGGGGACTATGGCTACACCTTC. This encodes CASSSPGLGDYGYTF.